A selection of T cell receptor beta chains follows, all from one sample in a study of T cell responses to AZD1222 COVID-19 vaccine. Clones were read by immunoSEQ multiplex PCR, and TCRdb kept only the in-frame ones, dropping some. The table shows 100,000 to 150,000 clones, with 84% occurring only once. The sample consisted of peripheral blood, taken 28 days after the second AZD1222 dose. Receptors were obtained from an adult who received the AZD1222 COVID-19 vaccine. Both conserved end residues are part of each CDR3. A D gene is named only where the DNA matches it firmly. Size values are once, few and many counts, or a class for expanded clones, and some rows have none.

d_call: -
j_call: TRBJ1-2
v_call: TRBV4-1
clone_size: -
cdr3_aa: CASSSARTSDGYTF
cdr3_nt: TGCGCCAGCAGCTCTGCCCGGACATCTGATGGCTACACCTTC

d_call: -
j_call: TRBJ1-5
v_call: TRBV6-6
clone_size: -
cdr3_aa: CASSYLSQPQHF
cdr3_nt: TGTGCCAGCAGTTATTTAAGTCAGCCCCAGCATTTT

d_call: -
j_call: TRBJ2-5
v_call: TRBV9
clone_size: -
cdr3_aa: CASSGRREQETQYF
cdr3_nt: TGTGCCAGCAGCGGGCGGCGCGAACAAGAGACCCAGTACTTC

d_call: -
j_call: TRBJ2-7
v_call: TRBV19
clone_size: -
cdr3_aa: CASTGPHYEQYF
cdr3_nt: TGTGCCAGCACGGGGCCACACTACGAGCAGTACTTC

d_call: TRBD2
j_call: TRBJ2-1
v_call: TRBV7-8
clone_size: -
cdr3_aa: CASSLALSGGAGEQFF
cdr3_nt: TGTGCCAGCAGCTTAGCGCTTAGCGGGGGGGCCGGCGAGCAGTTCTTC

d_call: -
j_call: TRBJ1-1
v_call: TRBV21-1
clone_size: -
cdr3_aa: CASSKARVRRGKNTEAFF
cdr3_nt: TGTGCCAGCAGCAAAGCGCGGGTAAGGAGGGGGAAGAACACTGAAGCTTTCTTT

d_call: -
j_call: TRBJ2-1
v_call: TRBV7-3
clone_size: -
cdr3_aa: CASSPTGDNEQFF
cdr3_nt: TGTGCCAGCAGCCCCACGGGGGACAATGAGCAGTTCTTC

d_call: -
j_call: TRBJ2-7
v_call: TRBV27
clone_size: -
cdr3_aa: CASSLSVGRTYEQYF
cdr3_nt: TGTGCCAGCAGTTTATCGGTTGGCAGGACCTACGAGCAGTACTTC

d_call: -
j_call: TRBJ1-1
v_call: TRBV18
clone_size: -
cdr3_aa: CASSPTGNLNTEAFF
cdr3_nt: TGTGCCAGCTCACCAACAGGGAATTTGAACACTGAAGCTTTCTTT

d_call: -
j_call: TRBJ1-1
v_call: TRBV19
clone_size: -
cdr3_aa: CASSIGGNTEAFF
cdr3_nt: TGTGCCAGTAGTATAGGGGGGAACACTGAAGCTTTCTTT

d_call: -
j_call: TRBJ1-6
v_call: TRBV7-9
clone_size: many
cdr3_aa: CASSSGGGDSPLHF
cdr3_nt: TGTGCCAGCAGCTCCGGGGGTGGGGATTCACCCCTCCACTTT

d_call: TRBD1
j_call: TRBJ1-3
v_call: TRBV5-1
clone_size: -
cdr3_aa: CASSPGQGNGNTIYF
cdr3_nt: TGCGCCAGCAGCCCGGGACAGGGGAATGGAAACACCATATATTTT

d_call: TRBD1
j_call: TRBJ1-6
v_call: TRBV10-3
clone_size: -
cdr3_aa: CAISEGSGGNSPLHF
cdr3_nt: TGTGCCATCAGCGAAGGGTCAGGGGGAAATTCACCCCTCCACTTT

d_call: TRBD2
j_call: TRBJ2-1
v_call: TRBV6-1
clone_size: -
cdr3_aa: CASSESGGRNEQFF
cdr3_nt: TGTGCCAGCAGTGAAAGCGGGGGGCGGAATGAGCAGTTCTTC

d_call: -
j_call: TRBJ1-6
v_call: TRBV7-9
clone_size: few
cdr3_aa: CASSRVWSSYNSPLHF
cdr3_nt: TGTGCCAGCAGCCGAGTGTGGAGCTCCTATAATTCACCCCTCCACTTT

d_call: -
j_call: TRBJ2-7
v_call: TRBV2
clone_size: -
cdr3_aa: CASSGVAGSFGEQYF
cdr3_nt: TGTGCCAGCAGCGGAGTGGCAGGTTCCTTCGGCGAGCAGTACTTC

d_call: TRBD1
j_call: TRBJ2-2
v_call: TRBV28
clone_size: -
cdr3_aa: CASSLLRLRDRGRPGELFF
cdr3_nt: TGTGCCAGCAGTCTCCTCCGCCTCCGGGACAGGGGGCGCCCCGGGGAGCTGTTTTTT

d_call: -
j_call: TRBJ1-3
v_call: TRBV19
clone_size: -
cdr3_aa: CATGQISGNTIYF
cdr3_nt: TGTGCCACAGGACAGATCTCTGGAAACACCATATATTTT

d_call: -
j_call: TRBJ1-1
v_call: TRBV21-1
clone_size: -
cdr3_aa: CASSKGGGHRAAFF
cdr3_nt: TGTGCCAGCAGCAAAGGAGGGGGACACAGGGCTGCTTTCTTT

d_call: -
j_call: TRBJ2-1
v_call: TRBV11-2
clone_size: many
cdr3_aa: CASSPKADRDYNEQFF
cdr3_nt: TGTGCCAGCAGCCCGAAAGCCGACAGAGACTACAATGAGCAGTTCTTC

d_call: -
j_call: TRBJ1-2
v_call: TRBV7-9
clone_size: -
cdr3_aa: CASSLLGDYGYTF
cdr3_nt: TGTGCCAGCAGCTTACTGGGAGACTATGGCTACACCTTC

d_call: -
j_call: TRBJ1-4
v_call: TRBV29-1
clone_size: -
cdr3_aa: CSVAGGADEKLFF
cdr3_nt: TGCAGCGTCGCGGGGGGGGCTGATGAAAAACTGTTTTTT

d_call: -
j_call: TRBJ2-2
v_call: TRBV27
clone_size: -
cdr3_aa: CASSYQPGTGELFF
cdr3_nt: TGTGCCAGCAGTTACCAGCCGGGCACCGGGGAGCTGTTTTTT

d_call: -
j_call: TRBJ2-7
v_call: TRBV7-9
clone_size: -
cdr3_aa: CASSLSTARPYEQYF
cdr3_nt: TGTGCCAGCAGCTTGTCGACAGCCCGACCCTACGAGCAGTACTTC

d_call: -
j_call: TRBJ1-5
v_call: TRBV4-1
clone_size: -
cdr3_aa: CASSQGLIQPQHF
cdr3_nt: TGCGCCAGCAGCCAAGGGCTTATCCAGCCCCAGCATTTT

d_call: -
j_call: TRBJ2-3
v_call: TRBV7-2
clone_size: -
cdr3_aa: CASSLIGNTDTQYF
cdr3_nt: TGTGCCAGCAGCTTAATAGGAAACACAGATACGCAGTATTTT

d_call: -
j_call: TRBJ2-1
v_call: TRBV24-1
clone_size: -
cdr3_aa: CATSAPSAPSYNEQFF
cdr3_nt: TGTGCCACCAGTGCCCCCTCTGCCCCCTCCTACAATGAGCAGTTCTTC

d_call: -
j_call: TRBJ1-3
v_call: TRBV10-3
clone_size: -
cdr3_aa: CAISSARDSGNTIYF
cdr3_nt: TGTGCCATCAGCAGCGCCAGAGACTCTGGAAACACCATATATTTT

d_call: -
j_call: TRBJ2-3
v_call: TRBV2
clone_size: -
cdr3_aa: CASRGLSTDTQYF
cdr3_nt: TGTGCCAGCAGGGGACTTAGTACAGATACGCAGTATTTT

d_call: -
j_call: TRBJ1-2
v_call: TRBV9
clone_size: -
cdr3_aa: CASSVDPGSNYGYTF
cdr3_nt: TGTGCCAGCAGCGTAGACCCGGGTTCTAACTATGGCTACACCTTC

d_call: TRBD2
j_call: TRBJ2-3
v_call: TRBV2
clone_size: -
cdr3_aa: CASSRSGGLTDTQYF
cdr3_nt: TGTGCCAGCAGTCGTAGCGGGGGATTAACAGATACGCAGTATTTT

d_call: -
j_call: TRBJ2-3
v_call: TRBV7-9
clone_size: -
cdr3_aa: CASSSDGSGDITDTQYF
cdr3_nt: TGTGCCAGCAGCTCCGACGGATCAGGGGACATCACAGATACGCAGTATTTT

d_call: TRBD2
j_call: TRBJ2-7
v_call: TRBV7-3
clone_size: -
cdr3_aa: CASSSKSGGSYEQYF
cdr3_nt: TGTGCCAGCAGCTCGAAGAGCGGGGGTTCGTACGAGCAGTACTTC

d_call: -
j_call: TRBJ1-3
v_call: TRBV7-9
clone_size: -
cdr3_aa: CASSHGRSSGNTIYF
cdr3_nt: TGTGCCAGCAGCCACGGACGGAGCTCTGGAAACACCATATATTTT

d_call: -
j_call: TRBJ1-2
v_call: TRBV2
clone_size: -
cdr3_aa: CASNRGENYGYTF
cdr3_nt: TGTGCCAGCAATCGAGGGGAGAACTATGGCTACACCTTC

d_call: -
j_call: TRBJ2-7
v_call: TRBV9
clone_size: -
cdr3_aa: CASSVGTSNYEQYF
cdr3_nt: TGTGCCAGCAGCGTAGGGACGTCTAACTACGAGCAGTACTTC

d_call: -
j_call: TRBJ2-3
v_call: TRBV5-1
clone_size: -
cdr3_aa: CASSLDSRGGTQYF
cdr3_nt: TGCGCCAGCAGCTTGGACTCCAGGGGCGGTACGCAGTATTTT

d_call: -
j_call: TRBJ1-2
v_call: TRBV5-1
clone_size: -
cdr3_aa: CASSLAGNGGGDGYTF
cdr3_nt: TGCGCCAGCAGCTTGGCCGGGAATGGAGGCGGGGACGGCTACACCTTC

d_call: -
j_call: TRBJ2-5
v_call: TRBV2
clone_size: -
cdr3_aa: CASSESQETQYF
cdr3_nt: TGTGCCAGCAGTGAATCTCAAGAGACCCAGTACTTC

d_call: -
j_call: TRBJ2-3
v_call: TRBV29-1
clone_size: once
cdr3_aa: CSVTASTDTQYF
cdr3_nt: TGCAGCGTTACAGCTAGCACAGATACGCAGTATTTT

d_call: -
j_call: TRBJ1-1
v_call: TRBV5-6
clone_size: -
cdr3_aa: CASSSNTEAFF
cdr3_nt: TGTGCCAGCAGTTCGAACACTGAAGCTTTCTTT

d_call: -
j_call: TRBJ2-1
v_call: TRBV14
clone_size: -
cdr3_aa: CASSPRDFLRDEQFF
cdr3_nt: TGTGCCAGCAGCCCCCGGGACTTCCTTAGGGATGAGCAGTTCTTC

d_call: -
j_call: TRBJ1-1
v_call: TRBV20-1
clone_size: -
cdr3_aa: CSARVPVGAFF
cdr3_nt: TGCAGTGCTAGAGTTCCCGTCGGGGCTTTCTTT

d_call: TRBD1
j_call: TRBJ1-6
v_call: TRBV9
clone_size: -
cdr3_aa: CASGGTVNSPLHF
cdr3_nt: TGTGCCAGCGGGGGGACAGTAAATTCACCCCTCCACTTT

d_call: -
j_call: TRBJ1-1
v_call: TRBV30
clone_size: -
cdr3_aa: CAWEWEVEAFF
cdr3_nt: TGTGCCTGGGAGTGGGAGGTTGAAGCTTTCTTT

d_call: TRBD1
j_call: TRBJ2-7
v_call: TRBV11-1
clone_size: -
cdr3_aa: CASSPSAQGAYEQYF
cdr3_nt: TGTGCCAGCAGCCCCTCCGCACAGGGGGCCTACGAGCAGTACTTC

d_call: -
j_call: TRBJ2-7
v_call: TRBV30
clone_size: -
cdr3_aa: CAWSVRPYEQYF
cdr3_nt: TGTGCCTGGAGTGTACGTCCCTACGAGCAGTACTTC

d_call: -
j_call: TRBJ2-5
v_call: TRBV4-3
clone_size: -
cdr3_aa: CASSQDPGGTQYF
cdr3_nt: TGCGCCAGCAGCCAAGATCCGGGTGGGACCCAGTACTTC